The clone carrying this TCR beta chain has more than one count but fewer than ten. No antigen is known for it. For the second PCR, which ran for about 7 to 11 cycles, a sample-barcoded 5' primer and a J-beta primer mix were used. TCRdb analysed the 5' RACE reads with MiXCR anew, one entry per CDR3 protein. This sample has nearly 800,000 distinct CDR3 sequences; 56% occur once, and the top ten carry around 24%. This specimen belongs to a study of blood T cells in healthy people across ages. General observations from the study: Long-lived donors had more naive CD4+ cells and higher diversity than aged donors.

Input material: blood. The sequence was obtained from a man aged 35 to 55 in good health.

CDR3 amino acids: CASRQGQIPGELFF. The CDR3 region has the DNA TGTGCCAGCCGACAGGGGCAGATTCCCGGGGAGCTGTTTTTT. The rearrangement uses TRBV6-5 and TRBJ2-2; 8 bases are a match to TRBD1. V shed 8 bases, J shed 6 bases, and the junction held 8 bases outside the gene matches. This CDR3 comprises 14 residues. CDR1 and CDR2 from the germline V gene are MNHEY and SVGAGI.